This T cell receptor (beta chain) is from a study of T-cell memory formation after mild COVID-19. This clonotype was counted only a few times. V was clipped by 1 base and J by 2 bases, with 7 bases between them. The germline V gene encodes CDR1 SGHDT and CDR2 YYEEEE. This CDR3 has 13 amino acids. Each CDR3 protein gets one entry after TCRdb re-called the 5' RACE reads with MiXCR. The table has roughly 120,000 distinct CDR3 sequences, roughly 15% seen once. This TCR was sampled from an adult woman who had mild COVID-19 (a few samples of this study predate the infection). Cell type and time point are not known. The chain joins TRBV5-6 to TRBJ2-7; possible D gene TRBD1, 6 bases. Source material: PBMCs or a T cell subset sorted from them (not recorded which). The DNA of the CDR3 is TGTGCCAGCAGCTTGCAGGGGACCTACGAGCAGTACTTC. Protein sequence: CASSLQGTYEQYF.